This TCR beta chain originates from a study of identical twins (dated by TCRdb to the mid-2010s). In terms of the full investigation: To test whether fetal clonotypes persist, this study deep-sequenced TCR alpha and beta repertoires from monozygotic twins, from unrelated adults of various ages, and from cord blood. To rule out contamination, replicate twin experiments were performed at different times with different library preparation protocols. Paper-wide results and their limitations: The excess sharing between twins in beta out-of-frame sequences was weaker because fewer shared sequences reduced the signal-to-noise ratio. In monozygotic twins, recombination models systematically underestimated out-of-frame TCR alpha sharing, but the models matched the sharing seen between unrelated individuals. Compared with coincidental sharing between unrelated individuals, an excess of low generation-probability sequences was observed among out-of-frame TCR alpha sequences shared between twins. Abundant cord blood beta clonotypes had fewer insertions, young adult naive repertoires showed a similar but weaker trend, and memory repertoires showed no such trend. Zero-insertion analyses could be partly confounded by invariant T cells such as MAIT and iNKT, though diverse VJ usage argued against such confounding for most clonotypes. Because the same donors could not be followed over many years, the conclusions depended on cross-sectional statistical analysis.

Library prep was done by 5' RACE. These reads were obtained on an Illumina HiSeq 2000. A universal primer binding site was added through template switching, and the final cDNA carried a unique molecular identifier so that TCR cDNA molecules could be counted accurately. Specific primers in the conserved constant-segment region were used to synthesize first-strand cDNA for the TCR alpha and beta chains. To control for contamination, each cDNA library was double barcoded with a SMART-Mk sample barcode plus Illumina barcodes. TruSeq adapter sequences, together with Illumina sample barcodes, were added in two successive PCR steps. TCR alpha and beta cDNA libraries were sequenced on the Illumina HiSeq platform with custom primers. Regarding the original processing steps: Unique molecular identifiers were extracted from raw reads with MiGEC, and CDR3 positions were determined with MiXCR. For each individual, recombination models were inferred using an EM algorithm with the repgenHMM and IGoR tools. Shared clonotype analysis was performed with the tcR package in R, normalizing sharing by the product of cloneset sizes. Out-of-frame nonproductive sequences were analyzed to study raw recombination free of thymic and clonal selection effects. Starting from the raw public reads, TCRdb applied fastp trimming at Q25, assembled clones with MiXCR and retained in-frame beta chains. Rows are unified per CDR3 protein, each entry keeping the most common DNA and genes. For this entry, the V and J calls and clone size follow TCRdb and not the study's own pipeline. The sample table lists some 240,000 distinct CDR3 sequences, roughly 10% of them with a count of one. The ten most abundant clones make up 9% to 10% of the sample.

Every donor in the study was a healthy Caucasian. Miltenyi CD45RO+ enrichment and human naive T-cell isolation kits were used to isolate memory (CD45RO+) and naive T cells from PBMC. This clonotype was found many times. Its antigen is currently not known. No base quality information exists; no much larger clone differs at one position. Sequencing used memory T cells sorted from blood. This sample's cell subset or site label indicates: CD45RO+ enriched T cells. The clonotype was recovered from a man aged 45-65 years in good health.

The DNA sequence reads TGCAGTGCTAGAGGGGGTCAGTCCTACGAGCAGTACTTC. It specifies CSARGGQSYEQYF. The sequence links TRBV20-1 to TRBJ2-7, with the D gene uncertain. The germline V gene (reference sequence) yields DFQATT for CDR1 and SNEGSKA for CDR2. V sheds 1 base and J sheds 1 base, leaving 8 bases between their ends. From the cysteine up to the phenylalanine, the CDR3 has a length of 13 residues. Only the CDR3 DNA stays, 39 bases, in frame from base 1.